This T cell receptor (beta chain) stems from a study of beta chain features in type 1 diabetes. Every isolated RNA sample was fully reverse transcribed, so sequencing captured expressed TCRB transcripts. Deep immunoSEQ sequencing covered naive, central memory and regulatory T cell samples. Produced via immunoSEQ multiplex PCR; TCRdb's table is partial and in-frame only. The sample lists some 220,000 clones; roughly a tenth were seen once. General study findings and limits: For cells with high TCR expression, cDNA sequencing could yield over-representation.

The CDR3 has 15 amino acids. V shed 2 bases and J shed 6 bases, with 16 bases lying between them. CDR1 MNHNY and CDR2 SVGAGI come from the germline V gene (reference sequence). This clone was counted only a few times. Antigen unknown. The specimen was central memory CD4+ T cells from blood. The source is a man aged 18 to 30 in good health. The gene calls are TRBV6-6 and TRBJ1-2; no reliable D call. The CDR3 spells CASSYRFGEGNGYTF. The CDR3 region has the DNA TGTGCCAGCAGTTACCGTTTTGGGGAGGGAAATGGCTACACCTTC.